This T cell receptor (beta chain) originates from a study of T cell responses to AZD1222 COVID-19 vaccine (dated by TCRdb to the early 2020s). Concerning the study at large: AZD1222 recipients whose second dose came at about 4 weeks and those whose second dose came at about 12 weeks were combined into one group, since spike-specific TCR depth and breadth did not differ between the two schedules. A total of approximately 240 trial participants underwent TCR sequencing, of whom about 200 received two doses of AZD1222 and some 26 received two doses of the MenACWY control vaccine. Trial participants were enrolled by age into 18-55, 56-69 and 70-plus year subgroups, with about 150, 28 and 57 TCR-sequenced participants respectively. Overall study results and their limits: A significant rise in spike-specific TCR breadth and depth was observed after two AZD1222 doses relative to day 0 and relative to MenACWY recipients. Reportedly, almost half of the unique spike-specific TCRs recognized epitopes lying outside the regions that are mutated in the B.1.351 and B.1.1.7 variants. Because no day 14 peak-response samples were available, the repertoires could be characterized only after the peak T cell response. Conclusions about previously exposed vaccinees were limited because only 5 or 6 AZD1222 recipients were SARS-CoV-2 seropositive at baseline. The whole spike protein was spanned by vaccine-associated CD4 TCRs, and dominant responses were seen in regions 160-218 and 743-854. The 56-69-year group was small, and its depth increase did not reach significance, likely because of low power. Most participants were white British and females outnumbered males, and the authors suggested that clonal diversity may have been underestimated.

The CDR3 regions of human TCRbeta chains were analyzed by immunosequencing. As for how the authors treated the data: TCRs in the repertoires were compared against a reference library of SARS-CoV-2-specific TCRs that had been generated with the MIRA antigen-specificity platform. Breadth was defined as the fraction of unique TCRs that were SARS-CoV-2-associated, and depth was defined as the fraction of total T cells that were SARS-CoV-2-associated. Each spike-specific TCR was assigned to its reactive spike region and to a CD4 or CD8 class using the MIRA data. Log10-transformed breadth and depth values were compared by one-way ANOVA with Sidak's multiple comparisons tests. As stored in TCRdb, this immuneACCESS dataset retains in-frame rearrangements with V and J assigned. A fraction of the clones does not appear; measured against another copy, unresolved V genes explain less than half of the discrepancy, and the remainder lacks a known reason. V and J calls and clone size are copied from that table; D and trimming were computed from the DNA. This sample is represented by roughly 150,000 clones; roughly 92% of them were singletons. Jointly, the top ten make up 2% to 2.5% of the sample.

The cysteine opens and the phenylalanine closes a CDR3 of 15 amino acids. Only CDR3 DNA is held: 45 bases, read in frame from base 1. CDR1 and CDR2 were assigned from the germline V gene as KGHSH and LQKENI. V sheds 4 bases and J sheds 0 bases, leaving 9 bases between their ends. In the paper's terms, the time point label means: baseline before first vaccination. Vaccinee samples were obtained from the UK trials COV001 and COV002, which included a single-blind randomized controlled phase 2/3 trial of AZD1222 (ChAdOx1 nCoV-19) in healthy adults. For TCRbeta chain sequencing, PBMC samples from trial participants were taken at day 0 and at day 28 after the second dose. As for this clone: No cognate antigen has been identified for it. Per-base quality was not reported, and no clone a single base away is much larger than it.

The chain joins TRBV18 to TRBJ2-2; the D gene is perhaps TRBD2, on 5 matching bases. Specimen: peripheral blood, collected on day 0 of AZD1222 vaccination. This TCR came from an adult in good health. The CDR3 amino acid sequence is: CASSRSGANTGELFF. The sequenced DNA is TGTGCCAGCTCACGGTCCGGGGCGAACACCGGGGAGCTGTTTTTT.